This T cell receptor (beta chain) is drawn from a study of blood T cell repertoires in COVID-19. Study background: The analysed material was cDNA or gDNA that came from T cells, B-cell-depleted T cells, or PBMCs.

Per the authors' pipeline: Nucleated cell counts were estimated from reference gene primer amplification. Clones were sequenced by immunoSEQ multiplex PCR, and TCRdb holds only the in-frame ones, with some missing. V, J and clone size reflect that table, while D and trimming were determined from the DNA. This sample yields tens of thousands of clones, of which about 82% are seen a single time; under 2% belongs to the top ten. The CDR3 covers 14 residues. Trimming at V came to 6 bases and at J to 12 bases, leaving 10 bases not matched to a gene. The germline V gene encodes CDR1 LGHDT and CDR2 YNNKEL (reference sequence).

This clonotype was obtained from a woman aged 55-70 years with acute or convalescent COVID-19. The specimen was peripheral blood. V and J are TRBV3-1 (or the pseudogene TRBV3-2) and TRBJ1-4; TRBD1 matches 10 bases. For the CDR3, the DNA is TGTGCCAGCAGGTTGAGGGAGACAGGGGGCGAACTGTTTTTT. This gives the protein CASRLRETGGELFF.